This TCR beta chain was profiled in a study of blood T cell repertoires in COVID-19. Study background: COVID-19 samples, acute and convalescent, were from the United States, Italy and Spain. T cells, B-cell-depleted T cells, or PBMCs supplied cDNA or gDNA.

Data came from immunoSEQ multiplex PCR; TCRdb stores just in-frame clones and leaves some out. The repertoire holds over 250,000 clones, about 82% seen once, with 5.1% in the top ten. The clonotype originates from a man aged 45 to 65 with active or convalescent COVID-19. The specimen sequenced was peripheral blood.

CDR3 sequence (DNA): TGCGCCAGCAGCTTTGGGACATCGACTGGAAACACCATATATTTT. Amino acid sequence: CASSFGTSTGNTIYF. J is TRBJ1-3 and V is TRBV5-1, with D perhaps TRBD1 (6 bases). CDR3 length: 15 amino acids. Germline V gene lookup returns CDR1 SGHRS and CDR2 YFSETQ. The V end was cut by 2 bases, the J end by 2 bases, with 11 bases between.